The 30 T cell receptor beta chains in this list originate from one sample, sequenced in a study of OX40 agonist ivuxolimab in advanced cancers. Clones were read by immunoSEQ multiplex PCR, and TCRdb kept only the in-frame ones, dropping some. Of tens of thousands of clones listed, over 65% are singletons. Sequences were derived from CD4+ or CD8+ T cells sorted from blood, sampled in a trial of the OX40 agonist ivuxolimab. These receptors all come from an adult with an advanced solid tumor such as melanoma, head and neck, liver or kidney cancer.

The genes are TRBV29-1 and TRBJ2-7, with 10 bases identical to TRBD2. V shed 4 bases and J 4 bases; nucleotides not matched to a gene: 7. The CDR3 totals 14 residues. Germline values: CDR1 SQVTM, CDR2 ANQGSEA. CDR3 bases: TGCAGCGTTGTCGAACTAGCGGGGAATTACGAGCAGTACTTC. Amino acid sequence: CSVVELAGNYEQYF.

The genes are TRBV7-6 and TRBJ2-3; the match to TRBD1 covers 10 bases. The CDR3 runs to 16 residues. Germline V gene data show CDR1 as SGHVS and CDR2 as FNYEAQ. Trimming cost V 4 bases and J 4 bases; bases outside gene matches: 8. Here the CDR3 DNA reads TGTGCCAGCAGCTCCCCGGGACAGGGGATGGCAGATACGCAGTATTTT. Translating it yields CASSSPGQGMADTQYF.

J is TRBJ1-1 and V is TRBV7-2; D is ambiguous. The germline gives CDR1 SGHTA, CDR2 FQGNSA. CDR3 length equals 15 residues. Trimming pared 1 base from V and 1 base from J, leaving 10 bases between. The CDR3 region has the DNA TGTGCCAGCAGCTTAGGCGTACACTGGAACACTGAAGCTTTCTTT. Translation gives CASSLGVHWNTEAFF. Full variable domain (rest looked up from reference TRBV7-2 and TRBJ1-1): GAGVSQSPSNKVTEKGKDVELRCDPISGHTALYWYRQSLGQGLEFLIYFQGNSAPDKSGLPSDRFSAERTGGSVSTLTIQRTQQEDSAVYLCASSLGVHWNTEAFFGQGTRLTVV.

The genes are TRBV6-6 and TRBJ2-5, with a possible D match to TRBD1 (6 bases). This CDR3 contains 14 residues. Germline V gives CDR1 MNHNY, CDR2 SVGAGI (reference sequence). Trimming shortened V by 1 base and J by 1 base, and 7 bases separated the two germline ends. CDR3 sequence (DNA): TGTGCCAGCAGTTACTACAGGGTCCAAGAGACCCAGTACTTC. This translates into CASSYYRVQETQYF.

With regard to this clone: Additional DNA sequences in this sample encode the identical CDR3. The chain uses TRBV6-5 and TRBJ1-5; D may be TRBD1 (5 bases). Looked up from germline, CDR1 is MNHEY and CDR2 is SVGAGI. V lost 0 bases, J lost 4 bases, and 10 bases lay in between. The CDR3 length is 15 residues. The CDR3 loop is CASSYSITGNQPQHF. CDR3 DNA: TGTGCCAGCAGTTACTCGATCACAGGAAATCAGCCCCAGCATTTT.

The chain employs TRBV19 and TRBJ2-5; no definite D call. The CDR3 has 15 amino acids. Germline V gives CDR1 LNHDA, CDR2 SQIVND (reference sequence). Trimming left V 3 bases short and J 0 bases short, with 11 bases between. The CDR3 bases are TGTGCCAGTAGTATTGGGAACCTACACCAAGAGACCCAGTACTTC. Protein: CASSIGNLHQETQYF.

V and J are TRBV5-6 and TRBJ1-1; 11 positions agree with TRBD1. J gave up 5 bases and V 4 bases, and 4 bases lay outside the gene matches. CDR3 length: 14 amino acids. Germline-derived CDR1 and CDR2 are SGHDT and YYEEEE. The CDR3 reads CASSPDRGRTEAFF. As DNA, the CDR3 is TGTGCCAGCAGCCCGGACAGGGGGCGGACTGAAGCTTTCTTT.

V is TRBV6-1 and J is TRBJ1-5, with D unresolved. The germline V gene encodes CDR1 MNHNS and CDR2 SASEGT. The CDR3 sequence is 10 residues long. Trimming took off 8 bases at V and 7 bases at J, with 6 bases between the two ends. The DNA for the CDR3 is TGTGCCAGCGGGATACAGCCCCAGCATTTT. This codes for CASGIQPQHF.

This clone was seen just once. The gene calls are TRBV7-2 and TRBJ2-3; D possibly uses TRBD1 or TRBD2 (5 bases each). Trimming shortened V by 5 bases and J by 1 base, and 13 bases separated the two germline ends. CDR1 and CDR2 from the germline V gene are SGHTA and FQGNSA. CDR3 length equals 15 residues. CDR3 amino acids: CASSLGHGGTDTQYF. CDR3 nucleotides: TGTGCCAGCAGCCTAGGACACGGGGGCACAGATACGCAGTATTTT. The whole variable domain, filled in from reference TRBV7-2 and TRBJ2-3, reads GAGVSQSPSNKVTEKGKDVELRCDPISGHTALYWYRQSLGQGLEFLIYFQGNSAPDKSGLPSDRFSAERTGGSVSTLTIQRTQQEDSAVYLCASSLGHGGTDTQYFGPGTRLTVL.

The V gene is TRBV7-2, the J gene TRBJ2-1; no clear D gene. Trimming took off 4 bases at V and 6 bases at J, with 16 bases between the two ends. The germline V gene has CDR1 SGHTA and CDR2 FQGNSA. CDR3 length: 15 amino acids. This CDR3 reads CASSSRVVVLNEQFF. CDR3 coding DNA: TGTGCCAGCAGCTCCCGCGTGGTAGTCCTCAATGAGCAGTTCTTC.

The DNA of the CDR3 is TGTGCCAGCAGCCAAGGACAGCCCATCACTGAAGCTTTCTTT. This gives the protein CASSQGQPITEAFF. The chain is built from TRBV7-2 and TRBJ1-1, with D possibly matching TRBD1 (6 bases). Germline CDR1 SGHTA, CDR2 FQGNSA. V lost 5 bases, J lost 4 bases, and 14 bases lay in between. The length of the CDR3 is 14 residues. The full variable domain, rest sourced from reference TRBV7-2 and TRBJ1-1, is GAGVSQSPSNKVTEKGKDVELRCDPISGHTALYWYRQSLGQGLEFLIYFQGNSAPDKSGLPSDRFSAERTGGSVSTLTIQRTQQEDSAVYLCASSQGQPITEAFFGQGTRLTVV.

The CDR3 region is CASSSGTESYEQYF. The CDR3 region has the DNA TGTGCCAGTAGTTCCGGGACAGAGTCCTACGAGCAGTACTTC. V gene TRBV19 combines with J gene TRBJ2-7, with 7 nucleotides matching TRBD1. V was clipped by 5 bases and J by 1 base; unmatched bases: 5. CDR1 and CDR2 from the germline V gene are LNHDA and SQIVND (reference sequence). The CDR3 totals 14 residues. Together with reference TRBV19 and TRBJ2-7, the CDR3 gives the full variable domain: DGGITQSPKYLFRKEGQNVTLSCEQNLNHDAMYWYRQDPGQGLRLIYYSQIVNDFQKGDIAEGYSVSREKKESFPLTVTSAQKNPTAFYLCASSSGTESYEQYFGPGTRLTVT.

The rearrangement links TRBV6-6 to TRBJ1-1; no clear D. The V gene's germline CDR1 is MNHNY and CDR2 SVGAGI (reference sequence). This CDR3 has 15 amino acids. The germline V and J ends were trimmed by 6 bases and 0 bases, with 14 bases remaining between them. The DNA of the CDR3 is TGTGCCAGCAGCCTATCCCCCGGGGTGAACACTGAAGCTTTCTTT. Protein sequence: CASSLSPGVNTEAFF.

The chain employs TRBV7-2 and TRBJ1-2; D perhaps matches TRBD1 (6 bases). From germline, CDR1 is SGHTA and CDR2 FQGNSA. V was trimmed by 3 bases and J by 3 bases, leaving 8 bases between them. This CDR3 contains 13 residues. Here the CDR3 DNA reads TGTGCCAGCAGCTTTAGGACAGACTATGGCTACACCTTC. Its protein is CASSFRTDYGYTF.

The chain joins TRBV6-5 to TRBJ1-2, with D uncertain. The CDR3 has 15 residues. The V end lost 6 bases, the J end lost 0 bases, and 14 bases lay between the germline ends. Germline CDR1 MNHEY, CDR2 SVGAGI. The CDR3 protein is CASRPTQEANYGYTF. CDR3 nucleotide sequence: TGTGCCAGCAGACCTACGCAGGAAGCTAACTATGGCTACACCTTC.

V is TRBV7-2 and J is TRBJ2-2; 7 bases agree with TRBD1. Germline values: CDR1 SGHTA, CDR2 FQGNSA. The J segment lost 0 bases and the V segment lost 4 bases, leaving 2 bases of the junction unmatched. The CDR3 runs 15 residues. The CDR3 sequence is CASSSTGANTGELFF. For the CDR3, the DNA is TGTGCCAGCAGCTCAACAGGGGCGAACACCGGGGAGCTGTTTTTT.

The V and J genes are TRBV2 and TRBJ2-5, with D possibly TRBD1 on 5 matching bases. V dropped 6 bases and J dropped 4 bases, with 15 bases sitting between them. The CDR3 spans 14 residues. Germline lookup yields CDR1 SNHLY and CDR2 FYNNEI. The CDR3: CASRGEEGGETQYF. For the CDR3, the DNA is TGTGCCAGCAGAGGGGAAGAAGGCGGAGAGACCCAGTACTTC.

The J gene is TRBJ2-3, the V gene TRBV7-9; 13 positions match TRBD2. The CDR3 is made up of 16 amino acids. The junction had 1 base not matched to a gene; V was cut back by 3 bases and J by 1 base. Per germline, CDR1 SEHNR and CDR2 FQNEAQ (reference sequence). This CDR3 is CASSFGLAGGTDTQYF. CDR3 in DNA: TGTGCCAGCAGCTTTGGACTAGCGGGGGGCACAGATACGCAGTATTTT.

This rearrangement joins TRBV6-1 to TRBJ2-4; 9 nucleotides agree with TRBD1. The V gene end was trimmed by 8 bases and the J gene end by 8 bases; junction bases not matched to a gene: 10. Germline V gene data show CDR1 as MNHNS and CDR2 as SASEGT. This CDR3 spans 14 amino acids. DNA of the CDR3: TGTGCCAGCGTCACAGGGGGCTCGAGGGACATTCAGTACTTC. It specifies CASVTGGSRDIQYF.

The genes are TRBV29-1 and TRBJ2-2, with D maybe TRBD1 (6 bases). CDR1 SQVTM and CDR2 ANQGSEA come from the germline V gene. The CDR3 contains 13 residues. The CDR3 region is CSYRVATTGELFF. CDR3 bases: TGCAGTTACAGGGTGGCGACCACCGGGGAGCTGTTTTTT.

The CDR3 DNA reads as TGCAGTGGAGGATCAGGCTATGGCTACACCTTC. Translating it yields CSGGSGYGYTF. The J gene is TRBJ1-2, the V gene TRBV20-1; D not certain. The CDR3 length is 11 residues. Germline CDR1 DFQATT, CDR2 SNEGSKA (reference sequence). Trimming pared 7 bases from V and 4 bases from J, leaving 10 bases between.

The chain links TRBV30 to TRBJ1-1; D unclear. The CDR3 has 14 amino acids. Trimming cost V 0 bases and J 0 bases, with 8 bases left between them. Germline V gene data show CDR1 as GTSNPN and CDR2 as SVGIG (reference sequence). This CDR3 is CAWSVERMNTEAFF. In DNA form, the CDR3 reads TGTGCCTGGAGTGTGGAACGAATGAACACTGAAGCTTTCTTT.

The chain has TRBV7-9 and TRBJ1-1; D not resolved. The V end was cut by 5 bases, the J end by 4 bases, with 11 bases between. The CDR3 covers 13 residues. Per germline, CDR1 SEHNR and CDR2 FQNEAQ (reference sequence). CDR3 region: CASSTGAATEAFF. Written as DNA, the CDR3 is TGTGCCAGCAGCACCGGTGCAGCCACTGAAGCTTTCTTT.

The gene calls are TRBV29-1 and TRBJ2-3; unclear D gene. Deletions cut 6 bases from V and 2 bases from J, with 12 bases between. Germline V gives CDR1 SQVTM, CDR2 ANQGSEA. The CDR3 extends over 13 amino acids. CDR3 sequence (DNA): TGCAGCGTCGAAAGACCGGCCACAGATACGCAGTATTTT. Translation: CSVERPATDTQYF.

The J gene is TRBJ1-1, the V gene TRBV18; D unclear. Germline lookup yields CDR1 KGHSH and CDR2 LQKENI. CDR3 length: 13 amino acids. Trimming left V 0 bases short and J 8 bases short, with 10 bases between. In DNA, the CDR3 is TGTGCCAGCTCACCACCGACTAAGTTCGAAGCTTTCTTT. Protein product: CASSPPTKFEAFF.

This chain connects TRBV5-6 to TRBJ1-2; D ambiguous. Germline CDR1 SGHDT, CDR2 YYEEEE. Trimming took off 0 bases at V and 8 bases at J, with 8 bases between the two ends. The CDR3 spans 12 residues. The CDR3 region is CASSLGVGGYTF. In DNA, the CDR3 is TGTGCCAGCAGCTTGGGGGTGGGAGGCTACACCTTC.

The genes are TRBV4-3 and TRBJ2-7; D is undetermined. CDR1 and CDR2 from the germline V gene are LGHNA and YSLEER. CDR3 length equals 14 residues. The ends were cut back, 2 bases at V and 1 base at J, with 9 bases in the middle. The CDR3, as DNA: TGCGCCAGCAGCCAAAGGCTAGGGTCCTACGAGCAGTACTTC. It is translated as CASSQRLGSYEQYF.

The rearrangement uses TRBV7-2 and TRBJ2-5; TRBD1 matches 7 bases. Germline V lookup: CDR1 SGHTA, CDR2 FQGNSA. V lost 1 base to trimming and J lost 3 bases; unmatched junction nucleotides: 11. This CDR3 contains 17 residues. DNA of the CDR3: TGTGCCAGCAGCTTAGATCCCAGAAAACAGGGGAAAGAGACCCAGTACTTC. This encodes CASSLDPRKQGKETQYF.

This clone was picked up a small number of times. This specimen includes other DNA sequences encoding the same CDR3. The V call is TRBV6-6, the J call TRBJ2-7; D gene unclear. The V and J ends lost 0 bases and 6 bases respectively, with 3 bases between them. The germline V gene encodes CDR1 MNHNY and CDR2 SVGAGI (reference sequence). The CDR3 runs 11 residues. The CDR3 is CASSYSGEQYF. The CDR3 bases are TGTGCCAGCAGTTACTCGGGCGAGCAGTACTTC.

The chain joins TRBV28 to TRBJ1-2; D uncertain. The CDR3 covers 11 residues. V was trimmed by 8 bases and J by 2 bases, leaving 6 bases between them. The germline gives CDR1 MDHEN, CDR2 SYDVKM. In DNA, the CDR3 is TGTGCCAGCGGGGTGAACTATGGCTACACCTTC. Protein: CASGVNYGYTF.